This TCR beta chain is drawn from a study of blood T cell repertoires in COVID-19. J gave up 4 bases and V 4 bases, and 11 bases lay outside the gene matches. This CDR3 spans 16 amino acids. CDR1 is MGHRA and CDR2 is YSYEKL in the germline V gene. Data came from immunoSEQ multiplex PCR; TCRdb stores just in-frame clones and leaves some out. The repertoire holds 170,000 or so clones, with 85% to 95% as singletons. The V and J genes are TRBV4-1 and TRBJ1-2; 8 bases map to TRBD1. What was sequenced was peripheral blood. The TCR comes from a man aged 50 to 59 with acute or convalescent COVID-19. The CDR3 loop is CASSRQAGQGGYGYTF. The CDR3 nucleotides are TGCGCCAGCAGCCGTCAAGCAGGACAGGGCGGCTATGGCTACACCTTC.